This TCR beta chain was recovered during a study of T cell changes during pregnancy in multiple sclerosis. The CDR3 consists of 17 residues. Produced via immunoSEQ multiplex PCR; TCRdb's table is partial and in-frame only. The sample records about 60,000 clones, around 90% being singletons. Sample: CD4+ T cells from peripheral blood mononuclear cells, taken after pregnancy. The TCR was taken from a female donor in good health, enrolled as a control in a pregnancy study. The chain recombines TRBV21-1 with TRBJ1-2; TRBD1, the D gene given by the table, was not confirmed from the DNA. TRBV21-1 corresponds to a pseudogene. CDR3 in DNA: TGTGCCAGCAGTCATAAATTAACAGGGGATCCCAACTATGGCTACACCTTC. Translated, it gives CASSHKLTGDPNYGYTF.